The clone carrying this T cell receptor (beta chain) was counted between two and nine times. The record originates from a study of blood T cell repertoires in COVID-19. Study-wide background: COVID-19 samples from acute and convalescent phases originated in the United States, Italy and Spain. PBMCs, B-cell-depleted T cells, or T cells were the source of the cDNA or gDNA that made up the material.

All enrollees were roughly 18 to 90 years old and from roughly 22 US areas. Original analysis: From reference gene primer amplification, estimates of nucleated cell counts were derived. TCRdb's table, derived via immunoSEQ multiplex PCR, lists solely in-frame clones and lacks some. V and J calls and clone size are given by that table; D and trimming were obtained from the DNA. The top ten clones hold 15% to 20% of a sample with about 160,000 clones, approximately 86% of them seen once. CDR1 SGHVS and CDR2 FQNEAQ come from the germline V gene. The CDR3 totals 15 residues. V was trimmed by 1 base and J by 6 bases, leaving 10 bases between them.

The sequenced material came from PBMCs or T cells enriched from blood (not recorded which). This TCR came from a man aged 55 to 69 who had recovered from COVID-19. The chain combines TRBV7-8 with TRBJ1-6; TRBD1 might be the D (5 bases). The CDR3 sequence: CASSLGAGINSPLHF. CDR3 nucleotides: TGTGCCAGCAGCTTAGGGGCAGGGATTAATTCACCCCTCCACTTT.